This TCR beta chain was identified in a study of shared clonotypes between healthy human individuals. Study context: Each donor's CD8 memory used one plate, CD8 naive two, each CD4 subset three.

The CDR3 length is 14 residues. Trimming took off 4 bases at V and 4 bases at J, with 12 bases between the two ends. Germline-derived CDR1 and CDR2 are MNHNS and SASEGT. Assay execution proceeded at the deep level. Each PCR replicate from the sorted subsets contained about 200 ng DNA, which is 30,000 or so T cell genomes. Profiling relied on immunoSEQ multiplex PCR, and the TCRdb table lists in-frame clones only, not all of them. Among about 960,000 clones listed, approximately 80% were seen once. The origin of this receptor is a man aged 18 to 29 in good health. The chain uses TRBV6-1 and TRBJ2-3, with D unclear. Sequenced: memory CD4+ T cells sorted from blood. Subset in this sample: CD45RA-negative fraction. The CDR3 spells CASSGASQADTQYF. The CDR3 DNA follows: TGTGCCAGCAGTGGAGCTAGTCAGGCAGATACGCAGTATTTT.